The T cell receptor (beta chain) under discussion was sequenced for a study of neurological immune-mediated disorders. This clonotype was seen repeatedly, ten times or more. CDR3 length: 15 amino acids. Germline CDR1 is MDHEN and CDR2 is SYDVKM. V gave up 6 bases and J gave up 0 bases; unmatched junction bases: 5. TCRdb passed the 5' RACE reads through MiXCR, listing each CDR3 protein once. In the table there are about 50,000 distinct CDR3 sequences, about 9.3% of which are singletons. The TCR sequence derives from a man aged 65 to 85 with HTLV-1-associated myelopathy (HAM/TSP). The specimen sequenced was PBMCs. This chain links TRBV28 with TRBJ2-1; TRBD1 matches 7 bases. The CDR3 sequence is CASRTGTASYNEQFF. CDR3 in DNA: TGTGCCAGCAGGACCGGGACAGCCTCCTACAATGAGCAGTTCTTC.